This note documents a single TCR beta chain sequence. The data are from a study of T cells expressing NK-cell markers. Reanalyzing the 5' RACE reads, TCRdb keeps one entry per CDR3 protein, without DNA. The sample data list roughly 390,000 distinct CDR3 sequences. Germline loops: CDR1 SGHRS, CDR2 YFSETQ. This CDR3 has 14 residues. The chain joins TRBV5-1 to TRBJ2-3; TCRdb reports TRBD1, a call that lacks DNA to check it against. The sequencing input was blood T cells: a sorted CD56 or NKG2C T cell subset, CD4+ or CD8+ T cells, or bulk PBMC T cells (not recorded which). The sequence derives from a woman in her forties or fifties in good health. The chain's CDR3 is CASSLNRETDTQYF.